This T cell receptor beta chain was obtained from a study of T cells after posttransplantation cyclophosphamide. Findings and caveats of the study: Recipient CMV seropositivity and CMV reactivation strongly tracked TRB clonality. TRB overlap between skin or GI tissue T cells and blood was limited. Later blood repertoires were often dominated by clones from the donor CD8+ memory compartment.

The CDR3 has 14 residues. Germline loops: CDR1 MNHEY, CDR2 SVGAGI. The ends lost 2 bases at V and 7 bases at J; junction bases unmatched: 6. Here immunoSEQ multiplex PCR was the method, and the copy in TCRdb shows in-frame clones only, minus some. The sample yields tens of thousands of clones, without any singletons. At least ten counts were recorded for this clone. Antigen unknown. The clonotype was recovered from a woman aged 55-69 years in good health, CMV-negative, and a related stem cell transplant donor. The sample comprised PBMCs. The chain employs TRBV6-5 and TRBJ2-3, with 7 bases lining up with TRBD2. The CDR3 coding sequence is TGTGCCAGCAGTTACACGGCGGGGGATAATACGCAGTATTTT. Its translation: CASSYTAGDNTQYF.